This TCR beta chain was recovered during a study of early T cells in non-severe SARS-CoV-2 infection. One entry per CDR3 protein results from TCRdb running MiXCR on the 5' RACE reads. The sample contains approximately 77,000 distinct CDR3 sequences, 9% to 15% of which appear only once. This clonotype has just a few counts. The sequence came from an adult who was a healthcare worker with PCR-confirmed SARS-CoV-2 infection or an uninfected control (not recorded which). The donor label of this sample is uncertain. Sequencing was performed on whole blood, taken at baseline.

CDR3 DNA sequence: TGTGCCAGCAGCCGCATCCGAGCGGGGGGCCGAAAAAGCACAGATACGCAGTATTTT. It codes for CASSRIRAGGRKSTDTQYF. This chain joins TRBV7-8 and TRBJ2-3, with TRBD2 matching 9 bases. Trimming at V came to 5 bases and at J to 0 bases, leaving 15 bases not matched to a gene. CDR3 length equals 19 residues. Germline-derived CDR1 and CDR2 are SGHVS and FQNEAQ. Full variable domain (missing parts from reference TRBV7-8 and TRBJ2-3): GAGVSQSPRYKVAKRGQDVALRCDPISGHVSLFWYQQALGQGPEFLTYFQNEAQLDKSGLPSDRFFAERPEGSVSTLKIQRTQQEDSAVYLCASSRIRAGGRKSTDTQYFGPGTRLTVL.